These T cell receptor beta chains were read from a single sample in a study of cytomegalovirus exposure and HLA in healthy donors. Assay used: immunoSEQ multiplex PCR; TCRdb lists only in-frame clones, some missing. The table shows about 66,000 clones, with approximately 96% occurring only once. What was sequenced was PBMCs. These receptor sequences come from a young man in good health and CMV-seronegative. CDR3s include the opening cysteine and the closing phenylalanine or tryptophan. D genes are given only for firm matches. Clone size, where shown, is once, few, many, or a class for clones that have expanded.

>TRBV7-6|TRBJ2-5|TRBD1|NA
TGTGCCAGCAGCTTCGGGACAGGGAAAGAGACCCAGTACTTC
CASSFGTGKETQYF
>TRBV10-1|TRBJ2-3|NA|NA
TGCGCCAGCAGTGAGTACGTAGGCACAGATACGCAGTATTTT
CASSEYVGTDTQYF
>TRBV30|TRBJ1-4|TRBD1|once
TGTGCCTGGAACCGGGACAGCCATGAAAAACTGTTTTTT
CAWNRDSHEKLFF
>TRBV7-2|TRBJ2-1|NA|NA
TGTGCCAGCAGCCCTAGATCTCGGGGGACCAATGAGCAGTTCTTC
CASSPRSRGTNEQFF
>TRBV11-3|TRBJ2-7|TRBD2|NA
TGTGCCAGCAGCTACCGGACTAGCTCCGAGCAGTACTTC
CASSYRTSSEQYF
>TRBV7-2|TRBJ2-5|TRBD2|NA
TGTGCCAGCAGCCCTAACCCCGGACTAGCGGGAGATAAGGAGACCCAGTACTTC
CASSPNPGLAGDKETQYF
>TRBV10-2|TRBJ2-3|TRBD2|NA
TGCGCCAGCCGAGAAATGACTAGCGGGAGTCCAGATACGCAGTATTTT
CASREMTSGSPDTQYF
>TRBV13|TRBJ2-3|NA|NA
TGTGCCAGCGGACTCCATACGCAGTATTTT
CASGLHTQYF
>TRBV6-1|TRBJ2-5|NA|NA
TGTGCCAGCAGTGAAGGGCGGGCGGAGACCCAGTACTTC
CASSEGRAETQYF
>TRBV11-2|TRBJ2-1|NA|NA
TGTGCCAGCAGCTTTGGGGCCAGGTCCTACAATGAGCAGTTCTTC
CASSFGARSYNEQFF
>TRBV4-1|TRBJ2-1|TRBD2|NA
TGCGCCAGCAGCCGGGGACTAGATCGCATCAATGAGCAGTTCTTC
CASSRGLDRINEQFF
>TRBV2|TRBJ2-7|NA|once
TGTGCCAGCACCGATGGTGGCGGGGCATTCTACGAGCAGTACTTC
CASTDGGGAFYEQYF
>TRBV7-8|TRBJ1-1|NA|once
TGTGCCAGCAGCCAAGCGAACAGGGTCCGAGTGAACACTGAAGCTTTCTTT
CASSQANRVRVNTEAFF
>TRBV4-3|TRBJ2-1|TRBD2|NA
TGCGCCAGCAGCCACGGACTAGCGGGCTCCCAATATGCCAATGAGCAGTTCTTC
CASSHGLAGSQYANEQFF
>TRBV23-1|TRBJ2-7|TRBD2|NA
TGCGCCAGCAGTCACGCCGGGACTAGCGAGTCCCCTTTGCGGGAGCAGTACTTC
CASSHAGTSESPLREQYF
>TRBV5-8|TRBJ2-3|NA|NA
TGTGCCAGCAGCTTGGGGGCCACAGATACGCAGTATTTT
CASSLGATDTQYF
>TRBV5-1|TRBJ1-2|TRBD1|NA
TGCGCCAGCAGGATCCGGGACAGGGGCTATGGCTACACCTTC
CASRIRDRGYGYTF
>TRBV5-6|TRBJ2-2|TRBD1|NA
TGTGCCAGCAGCATCGAATTCGGGACAGGGGTTGCAGGGGAGCTGTTTTTT
CASSIEFGTGVAGELFF
>TRBV19|TRBJ2-7|NA|NA
TGTGCCAGTAGTATAGGAGGGGGGGCGGGCTACGAGCAGTACTTC
CASSIGGGAGYEQYF
>TRBV9|TRBJ2-7|TRBD1|NA
TGTGCCAGCAGCGCATCCGGGACAGGAGCCTACGAGCAGTACTTC
CASSASGTGAYEQYF
>TRBV2|TRBJ1-2|NA|NA
TGTGCCAGCCCCCTAGGGGACTCACGCTACACCTTC
CASPLGDSRYTF
>TRBV7-2|TRBJ2-7|TRBD1|NA
TGTGCCAGCAGCTTAGACAGGGGGCCCTACGAGCAGTACTTC
CASSLDRGPYEQYF
>TRBV28|TRBJ1-5|NA|once
TGTGCCAGCAGTTTTGAGGGGGTGACGGGTCAGCCCCAGCATTTT
CASSFEGVTGQPQHF
>TRBV14|TRBJ2-1|NA|NA
TGTGCCAGCAGCCAAGGAGATTACGTCTACGATGAGCAGTTCTTC
CASSQGDYVYDEQFF
>TRBV1|TRBJ2-1|NA|once
TGCACCAGCAGCCAAATAGCGGGATTCCACAATGAGCAGTTCTTC
CTSSQIAGFHNEQFF
>TRBV28|TRBJ2-5|NA|NA
TGTGCCGCAGGGCGACCTCAAGAGACCCAGTACTTC
CAAGRPQETQYF
>TRBV5-6|TRBJ2-2|TRBD1|NA
TGTGCCAGCAGCGCTCTCAGGGACAGGGCCGGGGAGCTGTTTTTT
CASSALRDRAGELFF
>TRBV6-4|TRBJ2-6|NA|NA
TGTGCCAGCAGAGAACAGCACTCTGGGGCCAACGTCCTGACTTTC
CASREQHSGANVLTF
>TRBV28|TRBJ2-3|TRBD2|once
TGTGCCAGCAGTGTGGGACTAGCAACACTCGGAGATACGCAGTATTTT
CASSVGLATLGDTQYF
>TRBV4-1|TRBJ2-7|TRBD2|NA
TGCGCCAGCAGCCAAGACTTTCTAGCGGGAGCCGAGCAGTACTTC
CASSQDFLAGAEQYF